The T cell receptor (beta chain) under discussion was sequenced for a study of shared clonotypes between healthy human individuals. Study-level results: All-four-donor shared clonotypes had higher generation probabilities than non-shared clonotypes did. Estimated clonotype richness was generally higher in naive than memory subsets. It was observed that roughly 5.4% of naive CD4 clonotypes were shared across several donors.

This clone was counted between two and nine times. Its target is not known. The donor population consisted of healthy HIV-negative adults with no recent acute infections or vaccinations. CDR3 length equals 15 residues. Per germline, CDR1 SGHNT and CDR2 YYREEE (reference sequence). V was pared by 4 bases and J by 2 bases, with 13 bases between. This table comes from immunoSEQ multiplex PCR, and its TCRdb copy is limited to in-frame clones, with some not included. The sample consists of over 850,000 clones, approximately 80% of them appearing once. This TCR was recovered from a man aged 18 to 29 in good health. Some clones in this sample may be carry-over from other donors' samples. V usage is TRBV5-4 and J usage is TRBJ2-4; D possibly corresponds to TRBD2 (5 bases). Sequenced sample: memory CD4+ T cells from PBMCs. The subset denotes: CD45RA-negative fraction. The CDR3 reads CASSLDWTSKNIQYF. The CDR3 DNA reads as TGTGCCAGCAGCCTGGACTGGACCTCCAAAAACATTCAGTACTTC.